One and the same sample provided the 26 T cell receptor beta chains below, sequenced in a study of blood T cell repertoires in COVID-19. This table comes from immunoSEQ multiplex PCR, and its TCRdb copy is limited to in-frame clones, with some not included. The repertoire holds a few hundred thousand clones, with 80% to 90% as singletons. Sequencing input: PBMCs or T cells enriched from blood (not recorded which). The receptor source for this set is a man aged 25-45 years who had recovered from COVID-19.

CDR3 residues: CASSIGQRGYTF. The CDR3, as DNA: TGTGCCAGTAGTATCGGACAGAGGGGCTACACCTTC. The rearrangement uses TRBV19 and TRBJ1-2; the D gene is possibly TRBD1 (6 bases). Trimming took 3 bases from V and 8 from J, leaving 10 bases between them. The CDR3 runs to 12 residues. Per the germline V gene, CDR1 is LNHDA and CDR2 is SQIVND (reference sequence).

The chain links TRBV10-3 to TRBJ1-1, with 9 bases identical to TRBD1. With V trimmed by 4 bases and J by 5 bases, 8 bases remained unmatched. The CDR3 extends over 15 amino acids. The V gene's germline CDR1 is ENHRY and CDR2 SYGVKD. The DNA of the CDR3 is TGTGCCATCAGTGGGGGGGGGACAGGGTTTACTGAAGCTTTCTTT. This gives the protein CAISGGGTGFTEAFF.

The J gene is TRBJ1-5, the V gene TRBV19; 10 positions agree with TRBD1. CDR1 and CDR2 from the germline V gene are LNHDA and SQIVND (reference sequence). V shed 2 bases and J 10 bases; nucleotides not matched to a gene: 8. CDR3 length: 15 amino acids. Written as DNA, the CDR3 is TGTGCCAGTAGTATAAAGGGACAGGGGATAATACCCCAGCATTTT. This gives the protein CASSIKGQGIIPQHF.

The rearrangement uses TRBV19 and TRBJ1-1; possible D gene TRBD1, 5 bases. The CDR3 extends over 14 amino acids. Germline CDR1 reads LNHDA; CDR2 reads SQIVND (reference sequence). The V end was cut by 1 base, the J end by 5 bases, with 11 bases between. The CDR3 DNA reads TGTGCCAGTAGTATAGGGGCAGGGCAAACTGAAGCTTTCTTT. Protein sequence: CASSIGAGQTEAFF.

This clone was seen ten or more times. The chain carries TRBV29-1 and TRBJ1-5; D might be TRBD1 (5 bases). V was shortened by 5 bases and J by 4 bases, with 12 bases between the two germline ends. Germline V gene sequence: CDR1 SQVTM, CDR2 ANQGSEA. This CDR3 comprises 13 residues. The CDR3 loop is CSVSQGLNQPQHF. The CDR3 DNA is TGCAGCGTTTCTCAGGGTTTAAATCAGCCCCAGCATTTT.

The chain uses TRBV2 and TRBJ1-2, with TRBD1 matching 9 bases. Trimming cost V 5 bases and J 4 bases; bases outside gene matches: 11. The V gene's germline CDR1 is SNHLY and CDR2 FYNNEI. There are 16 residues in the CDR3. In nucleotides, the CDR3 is TGTGCCAGCAGTCCAGGAGTTGGGACAGGGCCCTATGGCTACACCTTC. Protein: CASSPGVGTGPYGYTF.

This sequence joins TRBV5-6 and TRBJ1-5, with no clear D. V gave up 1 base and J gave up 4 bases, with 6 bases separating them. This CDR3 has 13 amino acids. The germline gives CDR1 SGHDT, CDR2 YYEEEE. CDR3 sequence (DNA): TGTGCCAGCAGCTTGACAAGAAATCAGCCCCAGCATTTT. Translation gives CASSLTRNQPQHF.

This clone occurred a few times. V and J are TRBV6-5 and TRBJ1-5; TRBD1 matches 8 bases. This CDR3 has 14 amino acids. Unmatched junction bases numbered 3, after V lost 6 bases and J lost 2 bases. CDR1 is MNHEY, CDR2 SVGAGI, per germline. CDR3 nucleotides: TGTGCCAGCAGCGGACAGGGCGGCAATCAGCCCCAGCATTTT. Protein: CASSGQGGNQPQHF.

The CDR3, as DNA: TGTGCCAGCAGCCAAGGTGGCAGGGGCGATGAAAAACTGTTTTTT. This gives the protein CASSQGGRGDEKLFF. The chain uses TRBV7-9 and TRBJ1-4, with D possibly matching TRBD1 (6 bases). With 5 bases removed from V and 6 bases from J, the gap between germline ends came to 16 bases. The CDR3 loop spans 15 amino acids. Germline lookup yields CDR1 SEHNR and CDR2 FQNEAQ (reference sequence).

The CDR3 here is CASRLTRVQGEKLFF. DNA of the CDR3: TGTGCCAGCAGACTCACCCGGGTACAGGGTGAAAAACTGTTTTTT. This chain links TRBV6-5 with TRBJ1-4, with a tentative D call TRBD1 (6 bases). Trimming stripped 6 bases from V and 7 bases from J, with 18 bases between. The CDR3 is 15 residues long. Germline-derived CDR1 and CDR2 are MNHEY and SVGAGI.

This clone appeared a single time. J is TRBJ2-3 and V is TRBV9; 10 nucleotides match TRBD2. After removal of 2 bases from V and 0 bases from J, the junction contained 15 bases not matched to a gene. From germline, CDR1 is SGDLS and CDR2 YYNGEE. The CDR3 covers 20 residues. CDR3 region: CASSVTSYIELAGSTDTQYF. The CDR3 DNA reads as TGTGCCAGCAGCGTGACATCCTACATCGAACTAGCGGGAAGCACAGATACGCAGTATTTT.

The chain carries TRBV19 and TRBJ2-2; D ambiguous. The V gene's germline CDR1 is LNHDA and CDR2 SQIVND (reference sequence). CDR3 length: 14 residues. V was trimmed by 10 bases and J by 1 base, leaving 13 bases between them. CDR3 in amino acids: CATQIGENTGELFF. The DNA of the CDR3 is TGTGCCACTCAGATAGGAGAGAACACCGGGGAGCTGTTTTTT.

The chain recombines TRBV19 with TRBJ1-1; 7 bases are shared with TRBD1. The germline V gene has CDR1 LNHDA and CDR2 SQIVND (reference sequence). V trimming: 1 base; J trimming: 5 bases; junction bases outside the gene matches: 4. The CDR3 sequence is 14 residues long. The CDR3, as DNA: TGTGCCAGTAGTATAGTGAACAGGGGTACTGAAGCTTTCTTT. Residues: CASSIVNRGTEAFF.

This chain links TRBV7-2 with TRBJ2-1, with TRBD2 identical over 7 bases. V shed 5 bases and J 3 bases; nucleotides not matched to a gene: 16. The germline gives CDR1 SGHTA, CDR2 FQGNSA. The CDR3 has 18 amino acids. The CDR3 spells CASSPSLYGGKLYNEQFF. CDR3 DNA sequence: TGTGCCAGCAGCCCATCCCTTTACGGGGGGAAACTCTACAATGAGCAGTTCTTC.

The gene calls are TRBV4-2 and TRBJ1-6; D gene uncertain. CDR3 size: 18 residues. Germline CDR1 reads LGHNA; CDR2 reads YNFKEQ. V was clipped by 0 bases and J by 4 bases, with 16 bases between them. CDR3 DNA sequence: TGTGCCAGCAGCCAAGACCCTATACGACGGGAATATAATTCACCCCTCCACTTT. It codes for CASSQDPIRREYNSPLHF.

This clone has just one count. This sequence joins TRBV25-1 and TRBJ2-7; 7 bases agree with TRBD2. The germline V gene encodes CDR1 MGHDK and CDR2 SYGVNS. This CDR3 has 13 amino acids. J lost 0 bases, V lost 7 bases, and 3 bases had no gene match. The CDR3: CASMRTSSYEQYF. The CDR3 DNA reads TGTGCCAGCATGCGGACTAGCTCCTACGAGCAGTACTTC.

The CDR3: CAWSLDGGAGEQFF. CDR3 DNA sequence: TGTGCCTGGAGTCTCGACGGGGGGGCAGGTGAGCAGTTCTTC. The chain recombines TRBV30 with TRBJ2-1, with 8 positions matching TRBD2. The CDR3 covers 14 residues. The V and J ends lost 2 bases and 9 bases, in that order; junction bases with no gene match: 9. The germline gives CDR1 GTSNPN, CDR2 SVGIG (reference sequence).

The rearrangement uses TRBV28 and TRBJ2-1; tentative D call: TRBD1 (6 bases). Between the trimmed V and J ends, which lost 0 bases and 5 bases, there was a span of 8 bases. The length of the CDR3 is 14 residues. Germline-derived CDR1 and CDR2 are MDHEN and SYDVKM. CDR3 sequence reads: CASSLWGAHNEQFF. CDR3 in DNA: TGTGCCAGCAGTTTATGGGGGGCCCACAATGAGCAGTTCTTC.

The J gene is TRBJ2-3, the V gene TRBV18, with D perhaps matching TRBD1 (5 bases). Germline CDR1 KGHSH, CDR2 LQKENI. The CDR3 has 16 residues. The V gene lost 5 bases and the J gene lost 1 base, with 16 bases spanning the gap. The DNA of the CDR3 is TGTGCCAGCTCAGTAAGGCGCAGGGATGGCACAGATACGCAGTATTTT. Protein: CASSVRRRDGTDTQYF.

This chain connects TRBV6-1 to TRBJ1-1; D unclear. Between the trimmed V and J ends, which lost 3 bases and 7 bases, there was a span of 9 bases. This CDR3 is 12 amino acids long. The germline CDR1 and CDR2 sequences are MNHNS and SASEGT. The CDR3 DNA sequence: TGTGCCAGCAGTGACAGGTGGAATGAAGCTTTCTTT. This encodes CASSDRWNEAFF.

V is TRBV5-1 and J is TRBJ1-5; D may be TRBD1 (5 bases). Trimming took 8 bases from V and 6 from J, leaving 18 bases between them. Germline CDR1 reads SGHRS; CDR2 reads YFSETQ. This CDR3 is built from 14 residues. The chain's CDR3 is CARMPRRGPQPQHF. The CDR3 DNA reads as TGCGCCAGGATGCCCCGGCGGGGACCTCAGCCCCAGCATTTT.

The CDR3 reads CSVESGGMRTQYF. In DNA, the CDR3 is TGCAGCGTTGAGAGTGGGGGCATGAGGACGCAGTATTTT. This chain links TRBV29-1 with TRBJ2-3; possibly TRBD1 for D (6 bases). Trimming removed 3 bases at V and 9 bases at J, with 16 bases between. This CDR3 is 13 amino acids long. Germline assignment: CDR1 SQVTM and CDR2 ANQGSEA.

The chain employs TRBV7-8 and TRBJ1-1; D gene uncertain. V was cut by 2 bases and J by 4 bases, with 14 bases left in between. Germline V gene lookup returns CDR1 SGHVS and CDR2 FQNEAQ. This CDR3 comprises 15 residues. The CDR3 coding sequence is TGTGCCAGCAGCTTACCCGGCAGACTGAGCACTGAAGCTTTCTTT. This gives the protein CASSLPGRLSTEAFF.

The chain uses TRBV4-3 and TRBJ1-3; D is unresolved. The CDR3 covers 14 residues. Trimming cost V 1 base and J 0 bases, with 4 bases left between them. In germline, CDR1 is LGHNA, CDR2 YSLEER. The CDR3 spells CASSQVDSGNTIYF. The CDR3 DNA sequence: TGCGCCAGCAGCCAAGTAGACTCTGGAAACACCATATATTTT.

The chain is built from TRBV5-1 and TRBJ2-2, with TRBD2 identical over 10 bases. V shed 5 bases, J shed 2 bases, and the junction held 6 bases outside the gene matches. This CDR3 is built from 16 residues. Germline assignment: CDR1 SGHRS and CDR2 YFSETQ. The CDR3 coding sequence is TGCGCCAGCAGGAAGCTAGCGGGGGACAACACCGGGGAGCTGTTTTTT. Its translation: CASRKLAGDNTGELFF.

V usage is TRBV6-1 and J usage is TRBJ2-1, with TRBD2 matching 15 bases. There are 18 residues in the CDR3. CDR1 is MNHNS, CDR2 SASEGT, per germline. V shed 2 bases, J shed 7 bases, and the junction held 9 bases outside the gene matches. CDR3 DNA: TGTGCCAGCAGTGAATCAGGACTAGCGGGGGGGCCGCTTAATGAGCAGTTCTTC. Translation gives CASSESGLAGGPLNEQFF.